A selection of T cell receptor beta chains follows, all from one sample in a study of T cells after yellow fever vaccination. One entry per CDR3 protein, called by TCRdb with MiXCR from the 5' RACE reads. The data show 620,000 or so distinct CDR3 sequences, about 17% seen once. Specimen: PBMCs, collected 4 to 5 days after the first yellow fever vaccination. The receptors stem from a man younger than 35 who received the YFV17D yellow fever vaccine. Each CDR3 is given with its conserved first and last residue. D genes are given only for firm matches. Clone size is not always given. Where it is, it says once, few, many or a class for expanded clones.

d_gene: TRBD2; j_gene: TRBJ2-1; abundance: .; v_gene: TRBV29-1; CDR3nt: TGCAGCGTTTGGACTAGCGGGGGGGCCAACAATGAGCAGTTCTTC; CDR3aa: CSVWTSGGANNEQFF
d_gene: .; j_gene: TRBJ2-1; abundance: .; v_gene: TRBV5-5; CDR3nt: TGTGCCAGCAGCCGACCAACCTACTTGCCACCCTACAATGAGCAGTTCTTC; CDR3aa: CASSRPTYLPPYNEQFF
d_gene: TRBD1; j_gene: TRBJ1-2; abundance: few; v_gene: TRBV20-1; CDR3nt: TGCAGTGCCGACAGGGGCGATACATTAGGCTTCTATGGCTACACCTTC; CDR3aa: CSADRGDTLGFYGYTF
d_gene: TRBD1; j_gene: TRBJ1-6; abundance: few; v_gene: TRBV6-1; CDR3nt: TGTGCCAGCAGGGACAGGTTGGGTTATAATTCACCCCTCCACTTT; CDR3aa: CASRDRLGYNSPLHF
d_gene: .; j_gene: TRBJ2-3; abundance: .; v_gene: TRBV5-6; CDR3nt: TGTGCCAGCAGCTTGTATGGGAGGCTTAGCACAGATACGCAGTATTTT; CDR3aa: CASSLYGRLSTDTQYF
d_gene: .; j_gene: TRBJ2-5; abundance: few; v_gene: TRBV5-1; CDR3nt: TGCGCCAGCAGCTTGGTCGGGGAATTGGGCCAAGAGACCCAGTACTTC; CDR3aa: CASSLVGELGQETQYF
d_gene: .; j_gene: TRBJ2-3; abundance: .; v_gene: TRBV20-1; CDR3nt: TGCAGTGCTAGAGATAGGAGTGGGGGAATCACAGATACGCAGTATTTT; CDR3aa: CSARDRSGGITDTQYF
d_gene: TRBD1; j_gene: TRBJ1-6; abundance: .; v_gene: TRBV7-9; CDR3nt: TGTGCCAGCAGCTCCCCGACAGGGATGGATTCACCCCTCCACTTT; CDR3aa: CASSSPTGMDSPLHF
d_gene: .; j_gene: TRBJ1-2; abundance: few; v_gene: TRBV2; CDR3nt: TGTGCCAGCAGTTACCGGGACGAGAACTATGGCTACACCTTC; CDR3aa: CASSYRDENYGYTF
d_gene: TRBD2; j_gene: TRBJ2-1; abundance: .; v_gene: TRBV10-3; CDR3nt: TGTGCCATCAGTGCGGGGGGGGGGCTGAATGAGCAGTTCTTC; CDR3aa: CAISAGGGLNEQFF
d_gene: .; j_gene: TRBJ2-4; abundance: .; v_gene: TRBV9; CDR3nt: TGTGCCAGCAGCGTAGAGGCAGGGACCAAAAACATTCAGTACTTC; CDR3aa: CASSVEAGTKNIQYF
d_gene: .; j_gene: TRBJ1-3; abundance: few; v_gene: TRBV28; CDR3nt: TGTGCCAGCAGTTTTTTGTCCTCTGGAAACACCATATATTTT; CDR3aa: CASSFLSSGNTIYF
d_gene: TRBD1; j_gene: TRBJ2-5; abundance: few; v_gene: TRBV20-1; CDR3nt: TGCAGTGCTATAGACAGGGCCCGGGACACAGAGACCCAGTACTTC; CDR3aa: CSAIDRARDTETQYF
d_gene: .; j_gene: TRBJ1-2; abundance: .; v_gene: TRBV12-3/TRBV12-4; CDR3nt: TGTGCCAGCAGTTTAAACGGGGGACTAGCCTATGGCTACACCTTC; CDR3aa: CASSLNGGLAYGYTF
d_gene: .; j_gene: TRBJ2-2; abundance: many; v_gene: TRBV7-3; CDR3nt: TGTGCCAGCAGCCCCGTCGGCACCGGGGAGCTGTTTTTT; CDR3aa: CASSPVGTGELFF
d_gene: .; j_gene: TRBJ1-1; abundance: .; v_gene: TRBV27; CDR3nt: TGTGCCAGCAAACGGGACACCGCAACCCAACATACTGAAGCTTTCTTT; CDR3aa: CASKRDTATQHTEAFF
d_gene: TRBD1; j_gene: TRBJ1-5; abundance: few; v_gene: TRBV6-2/TRBV6-3; CDR3nt: TGTGCCAGCAAGACAGGGACCTGGGATCAGCCCCAGCATTTT; CDR3aa: CASKTGTWDQPQHF
d_gene: .; j_gene: TRBJ2-2; abundance: .; v_gene: TRBV6-2/TRBV6-3; CDR3nt: TGTGCCGGTTCCCTGGGGGCGGCCACCGGGGAGCTGTTTTTT; CDR3aa: CAGSLGAATGELFF
d_gene: .; j_gene: TRBJ1-1; abundance: .; v_gene: TRBV5-1; CDR3nt: TGCGCCAGCAGCTTGGACCCAAGTGGAGGGGGAGCTTTCTTT; CDR3aa: CASSLDPSGGGAFF
d_gene: TRBD2; j_gene: TRBJ2-1; abundance: few; v_gene: TRBV5-1; CDR3nt: TGCGCCAGCAGTTACAAAGCGGGGGGCTACAATGAGCAGTTCTTC; CDR3aa: CASSYKAGGYNEQFF
d_gene: TRBD2; j_gene: TRBJ2-1; abundance: .; v_gene: TRBV12-3/TRBV12-4; CDR3nt: TGTGCCAGCAGGTTACTAGCGGGGGGGCTCAACAATGAGCAGTTCTTC; CDR3aa: CASRLLAGGLNNEQFF
d_gene: TRBD1; j_gene: TRBJ2-5; abundance: .; v_gene: TRBV20-1; CDR3nt: TGCAGTGCTAGAGTGGACAGGGAGCTGCAAGAGACCCAGTACTTC; CDR3aa: CSARVDRELQETQYF
d_gene: .; j_gene: TRBJ2-3; abundance: .; v_gene: TRBV11-2; CDR3nt: TGTGCCAGCAGCTCCAAAAGACAGAGCACAGATACGCAGTATTTT; CDR3aa: CASSSKRQSTDTQYF
d_gene: .; j_gene: TRBJ2-1; abundance: few; v_gene: TRBV19; CDR3nt: TGTGCCAGTAGTATTGTGCTGGACCATGAGCAGTTCTTC; CDR3aa: CASSIVLDHEQFF
d_gene: TRBD2; j_gene: TRBJ2-2; abundance: .; v_gene: TRBV7-3; CDR3nt: TGTGCCAGCAGCCCCCCAAGCGGGGCGAACACCGGGGAGCTGTTTTTT; CDR3aa: CASSPPSGANTGELFF
d_gene: .; j_gene: TRBJ1-5; abundance: .; v_gene: TRBV15; CDR3nt: TGTGCCACCAGCAGAGATAGATCGGGGTTATATTCCCTCAATCAGCCCCAGCATTTT; CDR3aa: CATSRDRSGLYSLNQPQHF
d_gene: .; j_gene: TRBJ1-1; abundance: few; v_gene: TRBV12-3/TRBV12-4; CDR3nt: TGTGCCAGCAGGGGGGTCAATGAAGCTTTCTTT; CDR3aa: CASRGVNEAFF
d_gene: .; j_gene: TRBJ1-3; abundance: .; v_gene: TRBV6-5; CDR3nt: TGTGCCAGCGGCAACAGGGGAAACACCATATATTTT; CDR3aa: CASGNRGNTIYF
d_gene: TRBD2; j_gene: TRBJ2-2; abundance: .; v_gene: TRBV6-1; CDR3nt: TGTGCCAGCACAGTTTTAGGACTAGCGGGGGCGCAGAAGACCGGGGAGCTGTTTTTT; CDR3aa: CASTVLGLAGAQKTGELFF
d_gene: .; j_gene: TRBJ1-5; abundance: many; v_gene: TRBV11-2; CDR3nt: TGTGCCAGCAGCTTAGAGTTCGGTAGCAATCAGCCCCAGCATTTT; CDR3aa: CASSLEFGSNQPQHF
d_gene: .; j_gene: TRBJ1-6; abundance: few; v_gene: TRBV4-1; CDR3nt: TGCGCCAGCAGCCAAGACCAACAGGGATATAATTCACCCCTCCACTTT; CDR3aa: CASSQDQQGYNSPLHF
d_gene: .; j_gene: TRBJ1-1; abundance: .; v_gene: TRBV6-1; CDR3nt: TGTGCCAGCAGGGAAGCCGGCGGGAACACTGAAGCTTTCTTT; CDR3aa: CASREAGGNTEAFF
d_gene: .; j_gene: TRBJ1-1; abundance: once; v_gene: TRBV4-2; CDR3nt: TGTGCCAGCAGCCAAGCCCCGGACAGAAACACTGAAGCTTTCTTT; CDR3aa: CASSQAPDRNTEAFF
d_gene: .; j_gene: TRBJ2-3; abundance: few; v_gene: TRBV2; CDR3nt: TGTGCCAGCGGGGCAGTCGCCAGCACAGATACGCAGTATTTT; CDR3aa: CASGAVASTDTQYF
d_gene: .; j_gene: TRBJ1-2; abundance: .; v_gene: TRBV4-1; CDR3nt: TGCGCCAGCAGCCAAGAAAGTACAGGGACCTATGGCTACACCTTC; CDR3aa: CASSQESTGTYGYTF
d_gene: TRBD1; j_gene: TRBJ1-1; abundance: few; v_gene: TRBV4-1; CDR3nt: TGCGCCAGCAGCCAAGGACAGGGGGTGAACACTGAAGCTTTCTTT; CDR3aa: CASSQGQGVNTEAFF
d_gene: .; j_gene: TRBJ2-3; abundance: few; v_gene: TRBV20-1; CDR3nt: TGCAGTGCTAGAGCCGCAGGGGGCACAGATACGCAGTATTTT; CDR3aa: CSARAAGGTDTQYF
d_gene: .; j_gene: TRBJ2-1; abundance: once; v_gene: TRBV6-2/TRBV6-3; CDR3nt: TGTGCCAGCATGGAACGTAATGAGCAGTTCTTC; CDR3aa: CASMERNEQFF
d_gene: .; j_gene: TRBJ2-4; abundance: few; v_gene: TRBV10-2; CDR3nt: TGCGCCAGCTCCTCAACGCGAATGGACATTCAGTACTTC; CDR3aa: CASSSTRMDIQYF
d_gene: TRBD2; j_gene: TRBJ2-5; abundance: .; v_gene: TRBV5-1; CDR3nt: TGCGCCAGCAGCACAGGACCAGCGGGGGAGGGGGAGACCCAGTACTTC; CDR3aa: CASSTGPAGEGETQYF
d_gene: .; j_gene: TRBJ2-3; abundance: .; v_gene: TRBV5-5; CDR3nt: TGTGCCAGCAGCCTGACGGGACCGCATACAGATACGCAGTATTTT; CDR3aa: CASSLTGPHTDTQYF
d_gene: .; j_gene: TRBJ1-2; abundance: .; v_gene: TRBV4-2; CDR3nt: TGTGCCAGCAGCCAAGATCGGATGGACTATGGCTACACCTTC; CDR3aa: CASSQDRMDYGYTF
d_gene: .; j_gene: TRBJ2-3; abundance: few; v_gene: TRBV20-1; CDR3nt: TGCAGTGCTAGTTCGACAGATGGCACAGATACGCAGTATTTT; CDR3aa: CSASSTDGTDTQYF
d_gene: TRBD2; j_gene: TRBJ2-1; abundance: few; v_gene: TRBV11-1; CDR3nt: TGTGCCAGCAGCCAACCACGGCTTGCGGGGGGCCAGAACAATGAGCAGTTCTTC; CDR3aa: CASSQPRLAGGQNNEQFF
d_gene: .; j_gene: TRBJ2-3; abundance: few; v_gene: TRBV12-3/TRBV12-4; CDR3nt: TGTGCCAGCAGTCAACTCCGGGACGGAACAGATACGCAGTATTTT; CDR3aa: CASSQLRDGTDTQYF
d_gene: .; j_gene: TRBJ2-1; abundance: many; v_gene: TRBV29-1; CDR3nt: TGCAGCGTTGTGTCGGTGTCCAGGGAGGATGAGCAGTTCTTC; CDR3aa: CSVVSVSREDEQFF
d_gene: .; j_gene: TRBJ1-4; abundance: .; v_gene: TRBV19; CDR3nt: TGTGCCAGTAGTGCCCTAACTACAACTAATGAAAAACTGTTTTTT; CDR3aa: CASSALTTTNEKLFF
d_gene: .; j_gene: TRBJ2-5; abundance: few; v_gene: TRBV9; CDR3nt: TGTGCCAGCAGCGTAGGGGGGTCCCAAGAGACCCAGTACTTC; CDR3aa: CASSVGGSQETQYF
d_gene: .; j_gene: TRBJ1-3; abundance: few; v_gene: TRBV7-6; CDR3nt: TGTGCCAGCAGCTTAGGGGGGCGGGACAAGTCGCTCCTAGGAGGAAACACCATATATTTT; CDR3aa: CASSLGGRDKSLLGGNTIYF
d_gene: .; j_gene: TRBJ1-6; abundance: few; v_gene: TRBV7-2; CDR3nt: TGTGCCAGCAGCTTAGTGTCCGGTTACTATAATTCACCCCTCCACTTT; CDR3aa: CASSLVSGYYNSPLHF
d_gene: .; j_gene: TRBJ2-3; abundance: .; v_gene: TRBV5-1; CDR3nt: TGCGCCAGCAGCTCCACGAGATTGGATACGCAGTATTTT; CDR3aa: CASSSTRLDTQYF
d_gene: .; j_gene: TRBJ2-7; abundance: .; v_gene: TRBV10-3; CDR3nt: TGTGCCATCGCCGATGGGGGGCCCGGCTACGAGCAGTACTTC; CDR3aa: CAIADGGPGYEQYF
d_gene: .; j_gene: TRBJ1-2; abundance: many; v_gene: TRBV5-1; CDR3nt: TGCGCCAGCAGCCGGGGGATCCGAAGTGGGGGCTACACCTTC; CDR3aa: CASSRGIRSGGYTF
d_gene: .; j_gene: TRBJ2-3; abundance: few; v_gene: TRBV7-3; CDR3nt: TGTGCCAGCAGCTTGCAGGGCGGACGCACAGATACGCAGTATTTT; CDR3aa: CASSLQGGRTDTQYF
d_gene: TRBD2; j_gene: TRBJ2-3; abundance: few; v_gene: TRBV9; CDR3nt: TGTGCCAGCAGCCCTCACGGGGGGGCAGATACGCAGTATTTT; CDR3aa: CASSPHGGADTQYF
d_gene: .; j_gene: TRBJ2-1; abundance: few; v_gene: TRBV6-1; CDR3nt: TGTGCCAGCAGTGAATGGGCTGACGGAATAGGGCAGTTCTTC; CDR3aa: CASSEWADGIGQFF
d_gene: .; j_gene: TRBJ1-3; abundance: .; v_gene: TRBV20-1; CDR3nt: TGCTTTGCTAGAGATTCCCAGGGCCCCAGAAACACCATATATTTT; CDR3aa: CFARDSQGPRNTIYF
d_gene: .; j_gene: TRBJ2-2; abundance: .; v_gene: TRBV15; CDR3nt: TGTGCCACCTTTAGAGGGTTCCCGGGCACCGGGGAGCTGTTTTTT; CDR3aa: CATFRGFPGTGELFF
d_gene: TRBD1; j_gene: TRBJ2-7; abundance: .; v_gene: TRBV15; CDR3nt: TGTGCCACCAGCAGACAACAGGGGGCTGAGCAGTACTTC; CDR3aa: CATSRQQGAEQYF
d_gene: .; j_gene: TRBJ1-1; abundance: .; v_gene: TRBV9; CDR3nt: TGTGCCAGCAGCGTAGGGGGGGGAACAGACCAAGCTTTCTTT; CDR3aa: CASSVGGGTDQAFF